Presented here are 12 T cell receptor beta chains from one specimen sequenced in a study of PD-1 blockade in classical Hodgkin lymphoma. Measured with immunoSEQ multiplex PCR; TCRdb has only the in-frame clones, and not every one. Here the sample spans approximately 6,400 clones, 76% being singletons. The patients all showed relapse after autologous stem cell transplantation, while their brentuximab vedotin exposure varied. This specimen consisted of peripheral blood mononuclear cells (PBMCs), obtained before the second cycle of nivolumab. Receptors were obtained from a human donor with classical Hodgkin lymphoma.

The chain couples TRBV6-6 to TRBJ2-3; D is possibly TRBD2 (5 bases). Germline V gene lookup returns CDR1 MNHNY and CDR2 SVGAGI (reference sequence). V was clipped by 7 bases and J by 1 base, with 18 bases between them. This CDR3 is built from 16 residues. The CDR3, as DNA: TGTGCCAGCACGCCGGCCGGACTGCAGGGCACAGATACGCAGTATTTT. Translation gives CASTPAGLQGTDTQYF.

CDR3 sequence: CASSSLAGSYEQYF. CDR3 sequence (DNA): TGTGCCAGCAGCTCTTTAGCGGGCTCCTACGAGCAGTACTTC. The chain is built from TRBV5-4 and TRBJ2-7, with TRBD2 matching 7 bases. The CDR3 runs to 14 residues. V gave up 3 bases and J gave up 0 bases; unmatched junction bases: 3. CDR1 SGHNT and CDR2 YYREEE come from the germline V gene (reference sequence).

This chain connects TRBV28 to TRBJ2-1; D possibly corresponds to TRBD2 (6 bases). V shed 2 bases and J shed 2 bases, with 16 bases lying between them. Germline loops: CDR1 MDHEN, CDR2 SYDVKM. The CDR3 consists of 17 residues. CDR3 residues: CASSLGGLLEAYNEQFF. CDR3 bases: TGTGCCAGCAGTTTAGGGGGACTCCTCGAGGCCTACAATGAGCAGTTCTTC.

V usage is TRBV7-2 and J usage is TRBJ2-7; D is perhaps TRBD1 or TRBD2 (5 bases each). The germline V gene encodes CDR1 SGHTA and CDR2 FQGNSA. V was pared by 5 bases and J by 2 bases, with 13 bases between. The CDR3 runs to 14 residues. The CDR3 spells CASSPGPTPYEQYF. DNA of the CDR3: TGTGCCAGCAGCCCGGGACCTACGCCCTACGAGCAGTACTTC. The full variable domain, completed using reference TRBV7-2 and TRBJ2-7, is GAGVSQSPSNKVTEKGKDVELRCDPISGHTALYWYRQSLGQGLEFLIYFQGNSAPDKSGLPSDRFSAERTGGSVSTLTIQRTQQEDSAVYLCASSPGPTPYEQYFGPGTRLTVT.

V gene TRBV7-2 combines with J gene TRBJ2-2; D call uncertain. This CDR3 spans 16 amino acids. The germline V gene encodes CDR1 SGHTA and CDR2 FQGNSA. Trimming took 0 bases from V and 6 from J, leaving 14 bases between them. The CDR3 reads CASSLASGEVAGELFF. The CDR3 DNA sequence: TGTGCCAGCAGCTTAGCGAGTGGCGAGGTTGCCGGGGAGCTGTTTTTT.

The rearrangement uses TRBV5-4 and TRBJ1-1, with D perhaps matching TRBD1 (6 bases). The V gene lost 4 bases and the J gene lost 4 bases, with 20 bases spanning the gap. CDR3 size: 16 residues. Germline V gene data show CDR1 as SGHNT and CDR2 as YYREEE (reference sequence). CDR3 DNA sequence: TGTGCCAGCAGCGATCCGACAGACAGGTCGGGCACTGAAGCTTTCTTT. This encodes CASSDPTDRSGTEAFF.

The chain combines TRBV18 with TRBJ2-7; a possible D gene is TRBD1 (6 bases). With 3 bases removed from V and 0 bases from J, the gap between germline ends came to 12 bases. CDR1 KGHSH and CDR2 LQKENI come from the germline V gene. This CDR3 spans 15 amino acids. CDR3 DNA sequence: TGTGCCAGCTCACCTGGACAGCGCGGCTCCTACGAGCAGTACTTC. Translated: CASSPGQRGSYEQYF.

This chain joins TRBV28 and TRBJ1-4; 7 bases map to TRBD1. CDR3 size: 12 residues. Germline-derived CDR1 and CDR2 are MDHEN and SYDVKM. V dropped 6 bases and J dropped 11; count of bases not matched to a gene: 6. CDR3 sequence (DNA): TGTGCCAGCAGCCCACCCAGGGGGAAACTGTTTTTT. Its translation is CASSPPRGKLFF.

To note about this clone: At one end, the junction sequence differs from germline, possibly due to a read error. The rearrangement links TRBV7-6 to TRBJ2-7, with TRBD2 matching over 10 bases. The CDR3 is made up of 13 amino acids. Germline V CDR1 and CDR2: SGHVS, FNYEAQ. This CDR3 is CASSLAGDFEQYF. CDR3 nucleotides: TGTGCCAGCAGCCTAGCGGGAGATTTCGAGCAGTACTTC.

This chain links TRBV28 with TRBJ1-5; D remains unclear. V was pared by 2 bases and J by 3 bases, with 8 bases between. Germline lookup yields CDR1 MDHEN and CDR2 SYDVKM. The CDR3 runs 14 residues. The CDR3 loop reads CASSLHGNNQPQHF. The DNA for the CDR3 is TGTGCCAGCAGTTTACACGGGAACAATCAGCCCCAGCATTTT.

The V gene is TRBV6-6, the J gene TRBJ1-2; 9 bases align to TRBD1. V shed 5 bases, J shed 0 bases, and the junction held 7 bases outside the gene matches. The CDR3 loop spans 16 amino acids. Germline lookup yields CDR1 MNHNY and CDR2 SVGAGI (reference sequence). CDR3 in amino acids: CASSPLGQGTNYGYTF. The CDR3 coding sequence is TGTGCCAGCAGTCCTCTAGGACAGGGGACTAACTATGGCTACACCTTC.

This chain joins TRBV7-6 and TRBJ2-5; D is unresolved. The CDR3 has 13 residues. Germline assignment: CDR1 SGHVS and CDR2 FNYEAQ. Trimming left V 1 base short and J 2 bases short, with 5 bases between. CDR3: CASSLGPQETQYF. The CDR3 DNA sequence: TGTGCCAGCAGCTTAGGTCCGCAAGAGACCCAGTACTTC.